This TCR beta chain was documented in a study of cytomegalovirus exposure and HLA in healthy donors. This PCR relied on a set of 60 Vbeta primers and 13 Jbeta primers. Sequenced by immunoSEQ multiplex PCR; TCRdb stores in-frame clones only, minus some. Of more than 130,000 clones listed, approximately 77% are singletons. Study results and limitations: Reports indicated that the classifier achieved high specificity and sensitivity in diagnosing cytomegalovirus status.

Comments on this clone: The antigen is unknown. One junction end does not reproduce the germline sequence, and a read error may be involved.

The germline V gene has CDR1 SGHNT and CDR2 YYREEE (reference sequence). The CDR3 extends over 12 amino acids. V gene TRBV5-4 combines with J gene TRBJ2-7; the match to TRBD2 covers 7 bases. This clonotype was obtained from a woman in her forties or fifties in good health and CMV-seronegative. Sequencing was performed on PBMCs. CDR3 loop: CASSQDKGLPEF. In nucleotides, the CDR3 is TGTGCCAGCAGCCAGGATAAGGGACTACCCGAGTTC. Drawing the rest from reference TRBV5-4 and TRBJ2-7, the complete variable domain is ETGVTQSPTHLIKTRGQQVTLRCSSQSGHNTVSWYQQALGQGPQFIFQYYREEENGRGNFPPRFSGLQFPNYSSELNVNALELDDSALYLCASSQDKGLPEFGPGTRLTVT.